A single sample is the source of the 7 T cell receptor beta chains below, sequenced in a study of shared clonotypes between healthy human individuals. The protocol was immunoSEQ multiplex PCR, while the TCRdb copy is restricted to in-frame clones and leaves out a portion. Seen here are around 2.1 million clones, about 93% observed once, and the top ten hold more than 1.5%. Naivety among CD8 cells was defined by CD45RO negativity and positive CCR7 selection, thereby excluding terminally differentiated effector memory CD45RA+ cells. The sequenced material came from naive CD8+ T cells from PBMCs. These receptors came from a man younger than 35 in good health. Some clones in this sample may be carry-over from other donors' samples.

The V and J genes are TRBV2 and TRBJ1-5; the D gene is possibly TRBD1 (6 bases). The germline V gene has CDR1 SNHLY and CDR2 FYNNEI. Between the trimmed V and J ends, which lost 5 bases and 6 bases, there was a span of 11 bases. CDR3 length: 13 amino acids. The CDR3 sequence: CASSSQGTQPQHF. The CDR3 nucleotides are TGTGCCAGCAGTAGCCAGGGGACTCAGCCCCAGCATTTT.

The chain is built from TRBV7-9 and TRBJ1-2, with D possibly TRBD1 on 5 matching bases. The CDR3 totals 14 residues. Trimming took 4 bases from V and 0 from J, leaving 9 bases between them. The germline V gene has CDR1 SEHNR and CDR2 FQNEAQ (reference sequence). The CDR3 region is CASSWGPSNYGYTF. As DNA, the CDR3 is TGTGCCAGCAGCTGGGGACCATCTAACTATGGCTACACCTTC.

The CDR3 nucleotides are TGTGCCAGCAGTGGGGGAGCAGGGACGTACGAGCAGTACTTC. Translating it yields CASSGGAGTYEQYF. This rearrangement joins TRBV9 to TRBJ2-7; the D call may be TRBD1 or TRBD2 (5 bases each). The V end was cut by 5 bases, the J end by 4 bases, with 16 bases between. The CDR3 is made up of 14 amino acids. Germline CDR1 reads SGDLS; CDR2 reads YYNGEE.

The gene calls are TRBV27 and TRBJ2-5; D is perhaps TRBD1 (5 bases). Trimming took off 6 bases at V and 9 bases at J, with 17 bases between the two ends. This CDR3 is 13 amino acids long. CDR1 and CDR2 from the germline V gene are MNHEY and SMNVEV (reference sequence). This chain's CDR3 is CASRSGFGLSQYF. In DNA form, the CDR3 reads TGTGCCAGCAGGTCAGGGTTCGGATTGTCCCAGTACTTC.

The chain uses TRBV7-9 and TRBJ1-1, with a tentative D call TRBD1 (5 bases). Trimming shortened V by 5 bases and J by 8 bases, and 12 bases separated the two germline ends. The CDR3 runs to 12 residues. Germline CDR1 is SEHNR and CDR2 is FQNEAQ (reference sequence). The CDR3 loop is CASSPRGVEAFF. CDR3 in DNA: TGTGCCAGCAGCCCTAGAGGGGTCGAAGCTTTCTTT.

The chain carries TRBV5-4 and TRBJ1-2, with 8 bases matching TRBD1. The CDR3 extends over 14 amino acids. The ends lost 0 bases at V and 7 bases at J; junction bases unmatched: 5. The germline gives CDR1 SGHNT, CDR2 YYREEE (reference sequence). CDR3 residues: CASSLARQGSGYTF. CDR3 coding DNA: TGTGCCAGCAGCTTGGCGAGACAGGGGTCTGGCTACACCTTC.

The rearrangement uses TRBV7-6 and TRBJ1-3; D may be TRBD1 (6 bases). There are 18 residues in the CDR3. The germline gives CDR1 SGHVS, CDR2 FNYEAQ. V lost 2 bases and J 1 base, leaving 18 bases between the germline ends. The CDR3 DNA reads TGTGCCAGCAGCTTAAGTGTGGGGGCCCTAGGGTCTGGAAACACCATATATTTT. The encoded protein is CASSLSVGALGSGNTIYF.